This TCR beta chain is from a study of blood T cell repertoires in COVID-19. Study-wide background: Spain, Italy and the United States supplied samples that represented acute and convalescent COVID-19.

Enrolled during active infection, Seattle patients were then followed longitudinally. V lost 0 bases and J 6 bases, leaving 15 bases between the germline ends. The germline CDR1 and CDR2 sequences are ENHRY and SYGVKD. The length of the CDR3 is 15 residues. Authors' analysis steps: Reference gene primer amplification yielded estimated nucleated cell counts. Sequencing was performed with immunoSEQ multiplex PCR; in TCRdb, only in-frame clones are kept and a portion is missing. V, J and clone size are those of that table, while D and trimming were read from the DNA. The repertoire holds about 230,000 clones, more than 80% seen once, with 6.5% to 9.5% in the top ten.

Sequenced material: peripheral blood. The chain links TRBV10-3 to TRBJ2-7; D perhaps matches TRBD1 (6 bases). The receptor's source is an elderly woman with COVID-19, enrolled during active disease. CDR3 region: CAISESGGIRGEQYF. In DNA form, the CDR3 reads TGTGCCATCAGTGAGTCTGGTGGGATCAGGGGCGAGCAGTACTTC.